The 18 T cell receptor beta chains below come from one sample, sequenced in a study of neoadjuvant nivolumab and ipilimumab in lung cancer. TCRdb's copy holds only in-frame clones and misses some; the assay was immunoSEQ multiplex PCR. Of tens of thousands of clones listed, approximately 90% are singletons. The sequencing used blood, collected before neoadjuvant nivolumab, alone or with ipilimumab. Receptors were obtained from an adult with non-small cell lung cancer. Some clones in this sample may be carry-over from other donors' samples.

This clone was observed a few times. CDR3 region: CASSLEGTQAQQYF. The CDR3 nucleotides are TGTGCCAGCAGCTTAGAAGGGACCCAAGCCCAGCAGTACTTC. J is TRBJ2-7 and V is TRBV7-9, with D possibly being TRBD1 or TRBD2 (5 bases each). Deletions cut 1 base from V and 8 bases from J, with 15 bases between. Germline loops: CDR1 SEHNR, CDR2 FQNEAQ (reference sequence). The CDR3 extends over 14 amino acids.

This chain joins TRBV5-1 and TRBJ2-5; 8 bases match TRBD1. Looked up from germline, CDR1 is SGHRS and CDR2 is YFSETQ. V shed 2 bases and J 2 bases; nucleotides not matched to a gene: 2. The CDR3 length is 14 residues. CDR3 protein: CASSFQGAQETQYF. CDR3 DNA sequence: TGCGCCAGCAGCTTCCAGGGGGCACAAGAGACCCAGTACTTC.

The chain joins TRBV18 to TRBJ2-7; unclear D gene. CDR1 and CDR2 (germline): KGHSH, LQKENI. This CDR3 is built from 15 residues. Trimming took off 0 bases at V and 7 bases at J, with 16 bases between the two ends. CDR3 residues: CASSPPSNQLREQYF. Here the CDR3 DNA reads TGTGCCAGCTCACCACCCAGTAATCAACTACGTGAGCAGTACTTC.

This chain links TRBV18 with TRBJ2-4, with 12 bases fitting TRBD1. Germline CDR1 reads KGHSH; CDR2 reads LQKENI. Unmatched junction bases numbered 12, after V lost 8 bases and J lost 1 base. The CDR3 runs to 18 residues. The CDR3 DNA reads TGTGCCAGCCCTCCGGGACAGGGGGCGGAGGACGCCAAAAACATTCAGTACTTC. Its protein is CASPPGQGAEDAKNIQYF.

This chain joins TRBV27 and TRBJ2-7; the D is unclear. Germline V CDR1 and CDR2: MNHEY, SMNVEV (reference sequence). Trimming cost V 8 bases and J 2 bases, with 7 bases left between them. The length of the CDR3 is 11 residues. This CDR3 reads CASLLAYEQYF. Here the CDR3 DNA reads TGTGCCAGCCTGCTGGCCTACGAGCAGTACTTC.

This clone appeared a single time. The chain recombines TRBV9 with TRBJ2-6; no clear D. Trimming cost V 0 bases and J 1 base, with 11 bases left between them. Germline values: CDR1 SGDLS, CDR2 YYNGEE. The CDR3 runs to 17 residues. The CDR3 reads CASSVGHRNSGANVLTF. As DNA, the CDR3 is TGTGCCAGCAGCGTAGGCCATAGGAATTCTGGGGCCAACGTCCTGACTTTC.

The gene calls are TRBV27 and TRBJ1-2; 8 bases map to TRBD1. V shed 5 bases, J shed 4 bases, and the junction held 0 bases outside the gene matches. The CDR3 length is 12 residues. Germline V gene data show CDR1 as MNHEY and CDR2 as SMNVEV (reference sequence). CDR3 bases: TGTGCCAGCAGTGGACAGGGCTATGGCTACACCTTC. Its protein is CASSGQGYGYTF.

The genes are TRBV18 and TRBJ2-2; TRBD2 matches 9 bases. This CDR3 has 16 residues. Germline V lookup: CDR1 KGHSH, CDR2 LQKENI. The V gene end was trimmed by 2 bases and the J gene end by 4 bases; junction bases not matched to a gene: 5. The CDR3 reads CASSPRLAGTTGELFF. The CDR3, as DNA: TGTGCCAGCTCACCAAGGCTAGCGGGAACCACCGGGGAGCTGTTTTTT.

The rearrangement joins TRBV5-1 to TRBJ2-7, with TRBD2 matching over 7 bases. Germline V gives CDR1 SGHRS, CDR2 YFSETQ. CDR3 length: 14 amino acids. The V gene end was trimmed by 5 bases and the J gene end by 0 bases; junction bases not matched to a gene: 5. CDR3 sequence: CASSELANSYEQYF. The CDR3 nucleotides read TGCGCCAGCAGTGAACTAGCGAACTCCTACGAGCAGTACTTC.

V usage is TRBV10-3 and J usage is TRBJ2-7; TRBD2 agrees at 10 bases. The CDR3 is made up of 15 amino acids. V dropped 4 bases and J dropped 2; count of bases not matched to a gene: 5. Germline V lookup: CDR1 ENHRY, CDR2 SYGVKD. CDR3 amino acids: CAISGLAGRTYEQYF. The CDR3 nucleotides read TGTGCCATCAGTGGACTAGCGGGCCGGACCTACGAGCAGTACTTC.

This chain joins TRBV27 and TRBJ2-5; TRBD1 might be the D (5 bases). The length of the CDR3 is 15 residues. Germline CDR1 MNHEY, CDR2 SMNVEV (reference sequence). The V and J ends lost 4 bases and 7 bases respectively, with 19 bases between them. The CDR3 DNA reads TGTGCCAGCAGTTCAGGGCCTTGGCCCTCGGGGACCCAGTACTTC. Translated, it gives CASSSGPWPSGTQYF.

The V call is TRBV18, the J call TRBJ1-1; the D is unclear. The CDR3 loop spans 13 amino acids. In germline, CDR1 is KGHSH, CDR2 LQKENI. V was shortened by 4 bases and J by 6 bases, with 12 bases between the two germline ends. The CDR3 DNA reads TGTGCCAGCTCACTCATCGGCGGCGCTGAAGCTTTCTTT. Residues: CASSLIGGAEAFF.

The chain carries TRBV9 and TRBJ1-3; D is uncertain. The germline V gene encodes CDR1 SGDLS and CDR2 YYNGEE. Trimming stripped 2 bases from V and 4 bases from J, with 10 bases between. The CDR3 sequence is 14 residues long. CDR3 residues: CASSVGFAGNTIYF. The DNA of the CDR3 is TGTGCCAGCAGCGTCGGGTTTGCGGGAAACACCATATATTTT.

The genes are TRBV9 and TRBJ2-1, with TRBD1 as a possible D gene (5 bases). The length of the CDR3 is 15 residues. Germline CDR1 SGDLS, CDR2 YYNGEE. The V end was cut by 6 bases, the J end by 6 bases, with 19 bases between. Here the CDR3 reads CASTQRLQGSNEQFF. Written as DNA, the CDR3 is TGTGCCAGCACCCAGAGACTCCAGGGTTCCAATGAGCAGTTCTTC.

The CDR3 DNA reads TGCAGCGTTGTAGACACTGAAGCTTTCTTT. Amino acid sequence: CSVVDTEAFF. The genes are TRBV29-1 and TRBJ1-1, with D unclear. The V gene lost 4 bases and the J gene lost 3 bases, with 3 bases spanning the gap. This CDR3 region has 10 residues. The germline V gene has CDR1 SQVTM and CDR2 ANQGSEA.

The V and J genes are TRBV27 and TRBJ2-1; tentative D call: TRBD2 (5 bases). V lost 0 bases and J lost 9, with 9 bases in between. CDR3 size: 13 residues. CDR1 is MNHEY, CDR2 SMNVEV, per germline (reference sequence). The CDR3 protein is CASSLSSEGEQFF. DNA of the CDR3: TGTGCCAGCAGTTTATCTAGCGAGGGTGAGCAGTTCTTC.

The DNA for the CDR3 is TGTGCCAGCAGCCCTCGGGGAGGGTCCTACGAGCAGTACTTC. As protein: CASSPRGGSYEQYF. The chain employs TRBV5-4 and TRBJ2-7; 7 bases are shared with TRBD2. Trimming cost V 4 bases and J 1 base; bases outside gene matches: 5. Germline CDR1 and CDR2: SGHNT and YYREEE (reference sequence). The CDR3 is 14 amino acids.

The CDR3 loop is CASNLAGGSYNEQFF. DNA of the CDR3: TGCGCCAGCAACTTAGCGGGAGGATCCTACAATGAGCAGTTCTTC. The J gene is TRBJ2-1, the V gene TRBV5-1; 10 bases line up with TRBD2. The V gene's germline CDR1 is SGHRS and CDR2 YFSETQ. Trimming took 6 bases from V and 1 from J; bases not matched to a gene: 4. The CDR3 loop spans 15 amino acids. The full variable domain, its missing parts supplied by reference TRBV5-1 and TRBJ2-1, is KAGVTQTPRYLIKTRGQQVTLSCSPISGHRSVSWYQQTPGQGLQFLFEYFSETQRNKGNFPGRFSGRQFSNSRSEMNVSTLELGDSALYLCASNLAGGSYNEQFFGPGTRLTVL.